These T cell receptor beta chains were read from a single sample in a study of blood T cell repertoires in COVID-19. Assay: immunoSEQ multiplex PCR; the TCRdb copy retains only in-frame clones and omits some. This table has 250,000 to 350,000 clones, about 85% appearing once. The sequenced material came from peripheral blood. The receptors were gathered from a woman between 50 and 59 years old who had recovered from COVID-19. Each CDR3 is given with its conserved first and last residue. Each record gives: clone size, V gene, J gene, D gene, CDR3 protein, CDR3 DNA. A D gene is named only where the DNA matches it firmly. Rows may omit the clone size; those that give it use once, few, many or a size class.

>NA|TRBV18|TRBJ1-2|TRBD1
CASSPPRTGYYTF
TGTGCCAGCTCACCCCCCCGGACAGGGTACTACACCTTC
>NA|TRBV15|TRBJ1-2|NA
CATSRAEANYGYTF
TGTGCCACCAGCAGAGCAGAGGCTAACTATGGCTACACCTTC
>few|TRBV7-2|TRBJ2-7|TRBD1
CASSLAIEGAGFF
TGTGCCAGCAGCTTAGCGATCGAGGGGGCAGGATTCTTC
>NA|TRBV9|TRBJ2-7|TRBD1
CASSVGGTGMYEQYF
TGTGCCAGCAGCGTAGGCGGGACAGGGATGTACGAGCAGTACTTC
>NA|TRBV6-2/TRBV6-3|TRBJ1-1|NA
CASSHRGAAGTEAFF
TGTGCCAGCAGCCACCGGGGGGCGGCGGGCACTGAAGCTTTCTTT
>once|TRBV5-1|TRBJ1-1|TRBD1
CASSLASRGAMNTEAFF
TGCGCCAGCAGCTTGGCCAGCAGGGGGGCAATGAACACTGAAGCTTTCTTT
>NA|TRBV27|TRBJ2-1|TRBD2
CASSLSGGRPYNEQFF
TGTGCCAGCAGTTTATCCGGCGGGAGGCCCTACAATGAGCAGTTCTTC
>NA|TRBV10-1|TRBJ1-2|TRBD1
CASSDPPVWDRHYYGYTF
TGCGCCAGCAGCGATCCGCCGGTTTGGGACAGACATTACTATGGCTACACCTTC
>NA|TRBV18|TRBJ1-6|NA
CASSLRDKGVDSPLHF
TGTGCCAGCTCACTCCGGGACAAGGGAGTCGATTCACCCCTCCACTTT
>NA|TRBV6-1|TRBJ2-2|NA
CASSDRTLANTGELFF
TGTGCCAGCAGTGACAGGACACTTGCGAACACCGGGGAGCTGTTTTTT
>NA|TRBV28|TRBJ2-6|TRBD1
CASRSTRGNGANVLTF
TGTGCCAGCAGGAGCACCAGGGGGAATGGGGCCAACGTCCTGACTTTC
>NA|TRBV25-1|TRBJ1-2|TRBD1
CASSRQGTRDYGYTF
TGTGCCAGCTCTAGACAGGGAACCAGGGACTATGGCTACACCTTC
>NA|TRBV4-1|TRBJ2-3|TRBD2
CASSQDSGSNSDTQYF
TGCGCCAGCAGCCAAGATAGCGGGAGTAACTCAGATACGCAGTATTTT
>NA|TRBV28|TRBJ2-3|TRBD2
CASRPAGVEADTQYF
TGTGCCAGCAGGCCAGCGGGAGTTGAGGCAGATACGCAGTATTTT
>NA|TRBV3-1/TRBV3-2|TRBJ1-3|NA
CANLLGDYRTVGNTIYF
TGTGCCAACCTCCTAGGGGATTACAGGACAGTTGGAAACACCATATATTTT
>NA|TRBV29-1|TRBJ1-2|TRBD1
CSGQGSSGGYTF
TGCAGCGGACAGGGTTCATCCGGTGGCTACACCTTC
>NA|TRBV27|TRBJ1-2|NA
CASSPDRIRNYGYTF
TGTGCCAGCAGTCCCGACAGGATCCGCAACTATGGCTACACCTTC
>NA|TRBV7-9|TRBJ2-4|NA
CASSPKTGRNIQYF
TGTGCCAGCAGCCCCAAGACAGGACGAAACATTCAGTACTTC
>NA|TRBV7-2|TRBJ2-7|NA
CASSLGAEQYF
TGTGCCAGCAGCTTAGGGGCCGAGCAGTACTTC
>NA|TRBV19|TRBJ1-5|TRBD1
CASRVGTGSNQPQHF
TGTGCCAGTAGAGTGGGGACAGGGAGCAATCAGCCCCAGCATTTT
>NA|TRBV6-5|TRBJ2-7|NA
CASSVGLYYEQYF
TGTGCCAGCAGCGTGGGCTTATACTACGAGCAGTACTTC
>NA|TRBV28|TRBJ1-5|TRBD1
CASSLQGAYQPQHF
TGTGCCAGCAGTTTACAGGGGGCTTATCAGCCCCAGCATTTT
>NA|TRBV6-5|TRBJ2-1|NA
CASSSSRSTYNEQFF
TGTGCCAGCAGTTCGAGCAGGTCCACCTACAATGAGCAGTTCTTC
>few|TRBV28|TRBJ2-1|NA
CASSRMYNEQFF
TGTGCCAGCAGCCGTATGTACAATGAGCAGTTCTTC
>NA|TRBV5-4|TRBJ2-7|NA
CASSLGSQIGTLPYEQYF
TGTGCCAGCAGCTTGGGTAGTCAGATTGGGACTCTACCCTACGAGCAGTACTTC
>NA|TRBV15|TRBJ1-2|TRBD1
CATSRKGQKNTNYGYTF
TGTGCCACCAGCAGGAAGGGACAGAAGAATACTAACTATGGCTACACCTTC
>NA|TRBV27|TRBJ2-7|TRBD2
CASSLHRTSGFGNEQYF
TGTGCCAGCAGCCTACATCGGACTAGCGGGTTCGGCAACGAGCAGTACTTC
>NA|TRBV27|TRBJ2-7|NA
CASSVTGTWSSYEQYF
TGTGCCAGCAGTGTTACCGGGACTTGGAGCTCCTACGAGCAGTACTTC
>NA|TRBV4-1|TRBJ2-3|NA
CASSQADLTGDTQYF
TGCGCCAGCAGCCAAGCGGACTTAACGGGAGATACGCAGTATTTT
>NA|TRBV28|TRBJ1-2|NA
CASSHRVYYGYTF
TGTGCCAGCAGTCACAGGGTTTACTATGGCTACACCTTC
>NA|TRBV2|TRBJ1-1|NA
CASSGPGGEAFF
TGTGCCAGCAGCGGACCCGGAGGTGAAGCTTTCTTT
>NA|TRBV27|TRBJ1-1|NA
CASSLSIRRGTEAFF
TGTGCCAGCAGTTTATCAATCCGTCGGGGGACTGAAGCTTTCTTT
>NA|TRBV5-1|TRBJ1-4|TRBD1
CASSTGGNEKLFF
TGCGCCAGCAGCACAGGGGGTAATGAAAAACTGTTTTTT
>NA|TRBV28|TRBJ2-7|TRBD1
CASSLEGDSQYLTYEQYF
TGTGCCAGCAGTTTAGAGGGGGACAGCCAGTACTTAACCTACGAGCAGTACTTC
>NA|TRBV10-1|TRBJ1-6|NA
CASKTPPRGTNSPLHF
TGCGCCAGTAAAACCCCCCCAAGGGGCACCAATTCACCCCTCCACTTT
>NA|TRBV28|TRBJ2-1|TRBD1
CASSYETGGGREQFF
TGTGCCAGCAGTTACGAGACAGGGGGCGGGAGGGAGCAGTTCTTC